This passage covers 21 T cell receptor beta chains from one sample sequenced in a study of blood T cell repertoires in COVID-19. Measured with immunoSEQ multiplex PCR; TCRdb has only the in-frame clones, and not every one. The data hold about 210,000 clones, with around 83% observed a single time. The sequenced sample consisted of peripheral blood. All receptors derive from a woman aged 45 to 65 with acute or convalescent COVID-19.

The CDR3 coding sequence is TGTGCCAGCAGCCTCGACATCGGTCGGAACACTGAAGCTTTCTTT. Residues: CASSLDIGRNTEAFF. The chain uses TRBV27 and TRBJ1-1, with D hard to call. V gave up 6 bases and J gave up 1 base, with 15 bases separating them. The CDR3 length is 15 residues. Germline CDR1 reads MNHEY; CDR2 reads SMNVEV (reference sequence).

The V call is TRBV12-3 or TRBV12-4, the J call TRBJ2-1; no firm D call. With 7 bases removed from V and 16 bases from J, the gap between germline ends came to 23 bases. The CDR3 is 13 residues long. The CDR3: CASTHSSVPLKFF. The CDR3 DNA is TGTGCCAGCACCCACTCGTCGGTACCTCTTAAATTCTTC.

This chain links TRBV3-1 (or the pseudogene TRBV3-2) with TRBJ2-7; tentatively, D is TRBD2 (7 bases). V lost 3 bases and J lost 7, with 19 bases in between. The length of the CDR3 is 15 residues. Germline V lookup: CDR1 LGHDT, CDR2 YNNKEL (reference sequence). CDR3 in DNA: TGTGCCAGCAGCCACGCCCTGGGGGCGGGAGATGAGCAGTACTTC. The encoded protein is CASSHALGAGDEQYF.

The count of this clone is one. The chain joins TRBV6-2 or TRBV6-3 to TRBJ2-3; D unclear. Germline CDR1 and CDR2: MNHEY and SVGEGT. The CDR3 is made up of 12 amino acids. V lost 5 bases to trimming and J lost 4 bases, with 7 bases between them. The CDR3, as DNA: TGTGCCAGCAGTGCGATCGCAGATACGCAGTATTTT. Protein sequence: CASSAIADTQYF.

The chain is built from TRBV6-5 and TRBJ2-7, with 8 bases aligning to TRBD1. The CDR3 runs to 14 residues. The V segment lost 6 bases and the J segment 3 bases; nucleotides outside the gene matches: 7. Per germline, CDR1 MNHEY and CDR2 SVGAGI. CDR3 region: CASRESGTGYEQYF. The CDR3 DNA reads as TGTGCCAGCAGAGAGTCCGGGACAGGCTACGAGCAGTACTTC.

J is TRBJ1-5 and V is TRBV19; possibly TRBD1 for D (6 bases). CDR3 size: 17 residues. V was cut by 4 bases and J by 12 bases, with 28 bases left in between. Germline V gives CDR1 LNHDA, CDR2 SQIVND (reference sequence). As DNA, the CDR3 is TGTGCCAGTAGTAACGGCGGGGGAGGGGGAACGATCTCCCACCAGCATTTT. It specifies CASSNGGGGGTISHQHF.

Remarks on this clone: This sample includes further DNA sequences coding for the same CDR3. This chain links TRBV5-1 with TRBJ2-7; 12 nucleotides match TRBD2. In germline, CDR1 is SGHRS, CDR2 YFSETQ. V was pared by 0 bases and J by 6 bases, with 1 base of the junction left unmatched. The CDR3 is 14 residues long. CDR3 loop: CASSLGLAGVEQYF. For the CDR3, the DNA is TGCGCCAGCAGCTTGGGACTAGCGGGAGTCGAGCAGTACTTC.

This chain connects TRBV5-1 to TRBJ2-7; perhaps TRBD2 as D (5 bases). The ends were cut back, 3 bases at V and 3 bases at J, with 13 bases in the middle. The germline V gene encodes CDR1 SGHRS and CDR2 YFSETQ. The CDR3 sequence is 14 residues long. CDR3 protein: CASSYEDRDYEQYF. The CDR3 region has the DNA TGCGCCAGCAGCTACGAAGACCGGGACTACGAGCAGTACTTC.

The count of this clone is one. The chain is built from TRBV9 and TRBJ2-5; D gene ambiguous. Trimming shortened V by 0 bases and J by 5 bases, and 20 bases separated the two germline ends. Germline V gives CDR1 SGDLS, CDR2 YYNGEE. The CDR3 is 17 amino acids. CDR3 nucleotide sequence: TGTGCCAGCAGCGTAGGTGTTAGCTCAACGCCGTGGGAGACCCAGTACTTC. Residues: CASSVGVSSTPWETQYF.

V gene TRBV6-1 combines with J gene TRBJ1-1, with D uncertain. CDR1 and CDR2 (germline): MNHNS, SASEGT. The CDR3 length is 15 residues. V lost 3 bases to trimming and J lost 4 bases, with 15 bases between them. CDR3 sequence (DNA): TGTGCCAGCAGTGAGCTCCGGGTGGGAGGCACTGAAGCTTTCTTT. It is translated as CASSELRVGGTEAFF.

The chain carries TRBV15 and TRBJ1-4; 11 bases line up with TRBD1. Germline V CDR1 and CDR2: LNHNV, YYDKDF (reference sequence). Unmatched junction bases numbered 10, after V lost 5 bases and J lost 8 bases. There are 16 residues in the CDR3. The CDR3 nucleotides read TGTGCCACCAGCGACTCTCGGACAGGGGGCGAGGAAAAACTGTTTTTT. Translation gives CATSDSRTGGEEKLFF. Complete variable domain (other parts from reference TRBV15 and TRBJ1-4): DAMVIQNPRYQVTQFGKPVTLSCSQTLNHNVMYWYQQKSSQAPKLLFHYYDKDFNNEADTPDNFQSRRPNTSFCFLDIRSPGLGDTAMYLCATSDSRTGGEEKLFFGSGTQLSVL.

The rearrangement links TRBV24-1 to TRBJ2-1, with 8 bases fitting TRBD1. Germline CDR1 and CDR2: KGHDR and SFDVKD. V was pared by 8 bases and J by 7 bases, with 9 bases of the junction left unmatched. This CDR3 is 14 amino acids long. The CDR3 DNA reads as TGTGCCACCACTGGACAGGGATTGGGAAATGAGCAGTTCTTC. Protein sequence: CATTGQGLGNEQFF.

This rearrangement joins TRBV6-5 to TRBJ2-5; D may be TRBD2 (5 bases). The CDR3 length is 14 residues. The V end lost 5 bases, the J end lost 1 base, and 11 bases lay between the germline ends. Per the germline V gene, CDR1 is MNHEY and CDR2 is SVGAGI. As DNA, the CDR3 is TGTGCCAGCAGTCAACCAGGACTCCAAGAGACCCAGTACTTC. This gives the protein CASSQPGLQETQYF.

The J gene is TRBJ1-4, the V gene TRBV5-1, with TRBD1 matching over 8 bases. Per germline, CDR1 SGHRS and CDR2 YFSETQ. V lost 4 bases, J lost 0 bases, and 5 bases stayed unmatched. There are 16 residues in the CDR3. CDR3 region: CASSRGQGATNEKLFF. The CDR3 DNA follows: TGCGCCAGCAGCCGCGGACAGGGAGCAACTAATGAAAAACTGTTTTTT.

V is TRBV7-6 and J is TRBJ2-7; no reliable D call. V was clipped by 4 bases and J by 0 bases, with 10 bases between them. The CDR3 is 14 residues long. CDR1 is SGHVS, CDR2 FNYEAQ, per germline. Written as DNA, the CDR3 is TGTGCCAGCAGCTCCGCGGTGCTCTCCTACGAGCAGTACTTC. Translation gives CASSSAVLSYEQYF.

The V and J genes are TRBV12-3 or TRBV12-4 and TRBJ2-1; possible D gene TRBD2, 5 bases. Trimming shortened V by 1 base and J by 8 bases, and 9 bases separated the two germline ends. The CDR3 totals 13 residues. CDR3 loop: CASSLGQRDEQFF. CDR3 bases: TGTGCCAGCAGTTTAGGGCAGAGGGATGAGCAGTTCTTC.

The chain uses TRBV5-4 and TRBJ2-5; 7 nucleotides agree with TRBD2. This CDR3 contains 15 residues. Trimming at V came to 1 base and at J to 2 bases, leaving 5 bases not matched to a gene. Germline assignment: CDR1 SGHNT and CDR2 YYREEE (reference sequence). Here the CDR3 reads CASSLTSAGQETQYF. The CDR3 DNA follows: TGTGCCAGCAGCTTGACTAGCGCAGGACAAGAGACCCAGTACTTC.

The chain joins TRBV10-3 to TRBJ2-1; TRBD2 matches 8 bases. This CDR3 has 14 amino acids. Germline-derived CDR1 and CDR2 are ENHRY and SYGVKD. V was clipped by 8 bases and J by 4 bases; unmatched bases: 7. The CDR3 here is CAIGGTSGYNEQFF. Here the CDR3 DNA reads TGTGCCATCGGCGGAACTAGCGGATACAATGAGCAGTTCTTC.

The V gene is TRBV28, the J gene TRBJ2-7; 12 bases map to TRBD2. Germline CDR1 is MDHEN and CDR2 is SYDVKM. CDR3 size: 15 residues. Germline trimming cut 6 bases from V and 3 bases from J; bases unmatched to any gene: 6. For the CDR3, the DNA is TGTGCCAGCAGCACGACTAGCGGGAGTGTCTACGAGCAGTACTTC. Protein sequence: CASSTTSGSVYEQYF.

This chain uses TRBV6-2 or TRBV6-3 with TRBJ1-4; 8 bases agree with TRBD1. The junction had 13 bases not matched to a gene; V was cut back by 6 bases and J by 7 bases. Germline CDR1 MNHEY, CDR2 SVGEGT. This CDR3 comprises 16 residues. CDR3 nucleotide sequence: TGTGCCAGCAGCCCTTTACAGGGGGTTTTCGGTGAAAAACTGTTTTTT. Translating gives CASSPLQGVFGEKLFF.

V gene TRBV5-1 combines with J gene TRBJ2-2; 8 nucleotides line up with TRBD2. The CDR3 loop spans 15 amino acids. The germline gives CDR1 SGHRS, CDR2 YFSETQ. Trimming removed 1 base from V and 3 bases from J; junction bases left unmatched: 2. CDR3 DNA sequence: TGCGCCAGCAGCTTGTACGGGGGGGACACCGGGGAGCTGTTTTTT. It encodes CASSLYGGDTGELFF.